The 10 T cell receptor beta chains listed next were all sequenced from one sample in a study of shared clonotypes between healthy human individuals. Sequenced by immunoSEQ multiplex PCR; TCRdb stores in-frame clones only, minus some. The sample lists about 2.1 million clones, just under 95% occurring once. CD8 cells regarded as naive lacked CD45RO, were positively chosen for CCR7, and omitted terminally differentiated effector memory CD45RA+ cells. The specimen was naive CD8+ T cells from PBMCs. The receptors derive from a man younger than 35 in good health. Some clones in this sample may be carry-over from other donors' samples.

For this clone: Other DNA sequences of this sample code for an identical CDR3. J is TRBJ1-3 and V is TRBV9, with D tentatively TRBD1 (5 bases). The CDR3 extends over 15 amino acids. V lost 4 bases to trimming and J lost 0 bases, with 11 bases between them. Germline assignment: CDR1 SGDLS and CDR2 YYNGEE. As DNA, the CDR3 is TGTGCCAGCAGCCGCGACAGTAGCTCTGGAAACACCATATATTTT. Translation: CASSRDSSSGNTIYF.

On this clone itself: Different DNA sequences within this sample yield the same CDR3. The chain recombines TRBV28 with TRBJ1-1; 8 nucleotides match TRBD1. Germline-derived CDR1 and CDR2 are MDHEN and SYDVKM. V dropped 3 bases and J dropped 1; count of bases not matched to a gene: 1. The CDR3 has 14 amino acids. Here the CDR3 DNA reads TGTGCCAGCAGTTTCGGACAGGGGAACACTGAAGCTTTCTTT. Its translation is CASSFGQGNTEAFF.

Of note for this clone: The same CDR3 is also encoded by other DNA sequences in this sample. This chain links TRBV29-1 with TRBJ2-7; possibly TRBD2 for D (6 bases). Looked up from germline, CDR1 is SQVTM and CDR2 is ANQGSEA. The CDR3 consists of 13 residues. V was trimmed by 2 bases and J by 2 bases, leaving 10 bases between them. This chain's CDR3 is CSVEQGLTYEQYF. CDR3 in DNA: TGCAGCGTTGAACAAGGACTAACCTACGAGCAGTACTTC.

The rearrangement links TRBV5-1 to TRBJ1-1; D is uncertain. The CDR3 has 17 amino acids. V lost 2 bases, J lost 1 base, and 18 bases lay in between. Looked up from germline, CDR1 is SGHRS and CDR2 is YFSETQ. CDR3 protein: CASSFRETPSPNTEAFF. DNA of the CDR3: TGCGCCAGCAGCTTTAGGGAGACACCATCACCGAACACTGAAGCTTTCTTT.

The chain combines TRBV28 with TRBJ2-7, with D perhaps TRBD1 or TRBD2 (5 bases each). Germline V gene data show CDR1 as MDHEN and CDR2 as SYDVKM. The CDR3 spans 13 residues. Trimming shortened V by 8 bases and J by 7 bases, and 18 bases separated the two germline ends. DNA for the CDR3: TGTGCCAGCTCAGGGACCCCCAAATCGGAGCAGTACTTC. As protein: CASSGTPKSEQYF.

The chain employs TRBV27 and TRBJ2-7; 7 nucleotides match TRBD1. The CDR3 runs to 19 residues. Losses at the gene ends were 5 bases for V and 6 bases for J; bases not matched to a gene: 25. The germline CDR1 and CDR2 sequences are MNHEY and SMNVEV (reference sequence). Here the CDR3 reads CASSTTSPRQGLRPLEQYF. Here the CDR3 DNA reads TGTGCCAGCAGTACCACTTCCCCCAGACAGGGCCTTAGACCGCTCGAGCAGTACTTC.

The rearrangement joins TRBV5-1 to TRBJ2-3; 7 nucleotides match TRBD1. CDR1 is SGHRS and CDR2 is YFSETQ in the germline V gene. The CDR3 sequence is 16 residues long. The J segment lost 1 base and the V segment lost 3 bases, leaving 8 bases of the junction unmatched. The chain's CDR3 is CASSWKQGFGTDTQYF. CDR3 nucleotide sequence: TGCGCCAGCAGCTGGAAACAGGGGTTCGGCACAGATACGCAGTATTTT.

V and J are TRBV28 and TRBJ2-7; D call uncertain. Germline CDR1 and CDR2: MDHEN and SYDVKM. The ends were cut back, 4 bases at V and 0 bases at J, with 16 bases in the middle. The CDR3 extends over 16 amino acids. CDR3 nucleotides: TGTGCCAGCAGTTCCCTCACGATCGGTAGCTCCTACGAGCAGTACTTC. Translating it yields CASSSLTIGSSYEQYF.

V is TRBV7-9 and J is TRBJ1-1; unclear D gene. From germline, CDR1 is SEHNR and CDR2 FQNEAQ (reference sequence). The CDR3 runs 15 residues. V was pared by 2 bases and J by 3 bases, with 13 bases between. For the CDR3, the DNA is TGTGCCAGCAGCTTATACCGGGGAGCGGACACTGAAGCTTTCTTT. It encodes CASSLYRGADTEAFF.

This sequence joins TRBV28 and TRBJ2-2; D gene ambiguous. CDR1 is MDHEN and CDR2 is SYDVKM in the germline V gene. Trimming took 6 bases from V and 2 from J, leaving 19 bases between them. The CDR3 covers 17 residues. CDR3 nucleotide sequence: TGTGCCAGCAGGGATGCTACGTCAGGTTCTAACACCGGGGAGCTGTTTTTT. Protein sequence: CASRDATSGSNTGELFF.